The entry below gives a single T cell receptor beta chain sequence along with its context. The antigen is undetermined. This CDR3 has 15 amino acids. Per the germline V gene, CDR1 is SGHTA and CDR2 is FQGNSA. The V end lost 6 bases, the J end lost 4 bases, and 15 bases lay between the germline ends. This record belongs to a study of response to subunit inactivated influenza vaccine. Notes on the study in general: It was suggested by the authors that few new T cells are recruited by each seasonal influenza vaccination.

TCRdb re-analysed the RT-PCR reads in MiXCR, keeping a single row per CDR3 protein. The sample lists about 580,000 distinct CDR3 sequences, 14% occurring once. V and J are TRBV7-2 and TRBJ2-2; D is ambiguous. The specimen comprised PBMCs from blood, sampled about 12 days after vaccination. This TCR was sampled from a man aged 50-60 years who received an inactivated influenza vaccine. The CDR3 sequence is CASRPSRTLTGELFF. In nucleotides, the CDR3 is TGTGCCAGCAGGCCCTCCCGGACCCTCACCGGGGAGCTGTTTTTT.